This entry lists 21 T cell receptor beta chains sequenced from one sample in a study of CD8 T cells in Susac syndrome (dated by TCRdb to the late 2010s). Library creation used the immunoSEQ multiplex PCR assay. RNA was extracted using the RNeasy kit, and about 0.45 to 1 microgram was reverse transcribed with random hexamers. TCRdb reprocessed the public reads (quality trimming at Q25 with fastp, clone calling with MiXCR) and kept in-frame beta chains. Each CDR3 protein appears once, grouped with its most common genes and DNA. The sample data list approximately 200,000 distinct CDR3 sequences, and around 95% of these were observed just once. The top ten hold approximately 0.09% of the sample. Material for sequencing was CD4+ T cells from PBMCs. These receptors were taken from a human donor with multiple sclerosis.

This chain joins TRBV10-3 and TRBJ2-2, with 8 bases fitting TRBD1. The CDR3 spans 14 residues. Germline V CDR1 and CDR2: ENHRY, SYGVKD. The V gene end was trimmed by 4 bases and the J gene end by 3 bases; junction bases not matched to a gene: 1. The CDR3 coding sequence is TGTGCCATCAGTGCGGACAGGGACACCGGGGAGCTGTTTTTT. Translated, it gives CAISADRDTGELFF.

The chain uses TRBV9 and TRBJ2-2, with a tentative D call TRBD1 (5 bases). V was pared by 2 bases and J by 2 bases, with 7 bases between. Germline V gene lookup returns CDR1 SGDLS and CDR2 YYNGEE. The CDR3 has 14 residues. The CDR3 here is CASSVRGNTGELFF. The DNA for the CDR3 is TGTGCCAGCAGCGTTAGGGGCAACACCGGGGAGCTGTTTTTT. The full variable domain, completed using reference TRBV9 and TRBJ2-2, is DSGVTQTPKHLITATGQRVTLRCSPRSGDLSVYWYQQSLDQGLQFLIQYYNGEERAKGNILERFSAQQFPDLHSELNLSSLELGDSALYFCASSVRGNTGELFFGEGSRLTVL.

The DNA for the CDR3 is TGTGCCAGCAGCCCTAGCGGGGTACGGACTAATGAAAAACTGTTTTTT. Translation gives CASSPSGVRTNEKLFF. The chain is built from TRBV7-9 and TRBJ1-4; D uncertain. V was cut by 5 bases and J by 2 bases, with 15 bases left in between. Germline V CDR1 and CDR2: SEHNR, FQNEAQ (reference sequence). CDR3 length: 16 amino acids.

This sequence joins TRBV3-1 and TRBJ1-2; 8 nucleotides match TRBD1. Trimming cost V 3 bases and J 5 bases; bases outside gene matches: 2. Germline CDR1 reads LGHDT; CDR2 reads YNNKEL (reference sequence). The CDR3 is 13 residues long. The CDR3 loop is CASSQGTGYGYTF. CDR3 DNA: TGTGCCAGCAGCCAGGGGACAGGATATGGCTACACCTTC. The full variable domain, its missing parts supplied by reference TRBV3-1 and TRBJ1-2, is DTAVSQTPKYLVTQMGNDKSIKCEQNLGHDTMYWYKQDSKKFLKIMFSYNNKELIINETVPNRFSPKSPDKAHLNLHINSLELGDSAVYFCASSQGTGYGYTFGSGTRLTVV.

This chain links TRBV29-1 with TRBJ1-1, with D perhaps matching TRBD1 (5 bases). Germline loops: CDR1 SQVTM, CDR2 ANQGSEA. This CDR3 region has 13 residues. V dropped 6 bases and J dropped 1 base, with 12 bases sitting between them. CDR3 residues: CSVGTTGNTEAFF. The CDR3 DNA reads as TGCAGCGTGGGGACTACAGGGAACACTGAAGCTTTCTTT.

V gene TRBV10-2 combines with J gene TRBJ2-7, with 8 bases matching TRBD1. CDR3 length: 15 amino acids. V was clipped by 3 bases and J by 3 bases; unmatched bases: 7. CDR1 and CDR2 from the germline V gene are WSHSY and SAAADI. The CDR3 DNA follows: TGCGCCAGCAGTGATCTAGGGACAGGCTACTACGAGCAGTACTTC. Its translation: CASSDLGTGYYEQYF.

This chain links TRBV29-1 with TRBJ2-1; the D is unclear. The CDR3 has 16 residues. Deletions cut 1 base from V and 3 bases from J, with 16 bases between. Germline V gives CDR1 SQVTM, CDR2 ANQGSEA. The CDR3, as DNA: TGCAGCGTTGAAGGGACCTACCAAACCCTCTACAATGAGCAGTTCTTC. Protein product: CSVEGTYQTLYNEQFF.

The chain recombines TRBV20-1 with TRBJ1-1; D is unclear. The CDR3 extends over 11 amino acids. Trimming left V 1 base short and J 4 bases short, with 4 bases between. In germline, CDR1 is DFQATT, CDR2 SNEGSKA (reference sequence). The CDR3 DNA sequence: TGCAGTGCTAGAGGGGCCACTGAAGCTTTCTTT. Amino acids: CSARGATEAFF.

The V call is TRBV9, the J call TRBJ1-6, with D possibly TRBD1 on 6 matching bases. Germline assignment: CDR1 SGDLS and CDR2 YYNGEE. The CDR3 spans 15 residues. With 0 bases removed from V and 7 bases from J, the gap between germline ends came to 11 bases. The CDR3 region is CASSVGPGVNSPLHF. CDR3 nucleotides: TGTGCCAGCAGCGTAGGGCCAGGGGTAAATTCACCCCTCCACTTT.

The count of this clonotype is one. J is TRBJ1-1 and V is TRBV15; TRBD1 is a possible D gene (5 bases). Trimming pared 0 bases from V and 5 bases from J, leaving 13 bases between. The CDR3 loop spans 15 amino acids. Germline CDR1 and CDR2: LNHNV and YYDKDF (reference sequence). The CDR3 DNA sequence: TGTGCCACCAGCAGAGATCTTTCAGGGTTAACTGAAGCTTTCTTT. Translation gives CATSRDLSGLTEAFF.

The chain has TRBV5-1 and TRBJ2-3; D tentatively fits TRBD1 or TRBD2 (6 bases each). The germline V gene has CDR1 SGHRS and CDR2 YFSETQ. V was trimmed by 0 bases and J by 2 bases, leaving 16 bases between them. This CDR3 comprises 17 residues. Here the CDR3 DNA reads TGCGCCAGCAGCTTGGCGCCGGGGGCCGGACACACAGATACGCAGTATTTT. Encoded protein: CASSLAPGAGHTDTQYF.

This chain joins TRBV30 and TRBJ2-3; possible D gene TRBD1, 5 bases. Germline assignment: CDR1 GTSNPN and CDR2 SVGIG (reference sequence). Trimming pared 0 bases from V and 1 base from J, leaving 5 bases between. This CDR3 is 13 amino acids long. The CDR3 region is CAWSVQGTDTQYF. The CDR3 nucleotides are TGTGCCTGGAGTGTACAGGGCACAGATACGCAGTATTTT.

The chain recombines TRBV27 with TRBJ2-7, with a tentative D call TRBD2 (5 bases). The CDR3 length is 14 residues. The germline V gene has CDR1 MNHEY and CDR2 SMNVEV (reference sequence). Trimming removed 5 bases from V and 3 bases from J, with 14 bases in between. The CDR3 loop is CASSPRTANYEQYF. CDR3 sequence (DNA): TGTGCCAGCAGTCCCCGGACTGCCAACTACGAGCAGTACTTC.

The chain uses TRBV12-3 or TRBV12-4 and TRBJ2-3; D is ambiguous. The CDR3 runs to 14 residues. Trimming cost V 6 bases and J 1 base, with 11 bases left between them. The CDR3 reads CASSRPLGTDTQYF. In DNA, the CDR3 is TGTGCCAGCAGCCGCCCTCTGGGCACAGATACGCAGTATTTT.

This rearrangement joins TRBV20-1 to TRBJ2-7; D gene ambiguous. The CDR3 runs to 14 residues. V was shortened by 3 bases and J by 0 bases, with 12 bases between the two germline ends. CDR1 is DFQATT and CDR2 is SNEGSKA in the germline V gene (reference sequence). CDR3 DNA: TGCAGTGCTAGTGGCAGTGCCTACTCCTACGAGCAGTACTTC. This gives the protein CSASGSAYSYEQYF.

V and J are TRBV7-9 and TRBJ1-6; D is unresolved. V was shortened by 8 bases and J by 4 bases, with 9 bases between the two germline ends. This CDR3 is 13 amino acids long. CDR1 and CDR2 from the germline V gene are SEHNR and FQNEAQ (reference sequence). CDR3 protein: CASEDLYNSPLHF. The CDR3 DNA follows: TGTGCCAGCGAGGACCTTTATAATTCACCCCTCCACTTT.

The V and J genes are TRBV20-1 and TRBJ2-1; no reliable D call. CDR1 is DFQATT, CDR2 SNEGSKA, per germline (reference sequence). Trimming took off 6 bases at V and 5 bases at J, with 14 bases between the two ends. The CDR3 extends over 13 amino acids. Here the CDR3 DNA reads TGCAGTGCCCATCACCGGGCCAACAATGAGCAGTTCTTC. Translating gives CSAHHRANNEQFF.

The DNA of the CDR3 is TGTGCCAGCAGTGACGAGGGCGGCACTGAAGCTTTCTTT. Residues: CASSDEGGTEAFF. V is TRBV2 and J is TRBJ1-1; D ambiguous. The CDR3 is 13 amino acids. Trimming removed 3 bases from V and 4 bases from J, with 9 bases in between. Germline V gene lookup returns CDR1 SNHLY and CDR2 FYNNEI.

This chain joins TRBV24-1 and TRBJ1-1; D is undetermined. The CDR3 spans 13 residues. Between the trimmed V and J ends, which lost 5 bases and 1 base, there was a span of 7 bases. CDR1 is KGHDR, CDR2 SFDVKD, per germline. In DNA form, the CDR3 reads TGTGCCACCAGTGGAACGGGGAACACTGAAGCTTTCTTT. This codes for CATSGTGNTEAFF.

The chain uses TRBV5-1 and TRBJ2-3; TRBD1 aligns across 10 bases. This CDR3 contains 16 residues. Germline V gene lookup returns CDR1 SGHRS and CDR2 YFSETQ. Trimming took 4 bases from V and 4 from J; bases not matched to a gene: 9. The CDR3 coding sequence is TGCGCCAGCAGCCCGGACCCGACAGGGGGCTCAGATACGCAGTATTTT. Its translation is CASSPDPTGGSDTQYF.

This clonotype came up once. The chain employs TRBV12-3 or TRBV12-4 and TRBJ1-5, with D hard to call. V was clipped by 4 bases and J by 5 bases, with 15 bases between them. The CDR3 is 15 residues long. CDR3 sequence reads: CASSSSGFGDQPQHF. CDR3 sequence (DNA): TGTGCCAGCAGTTCCAGCGGGTTTGGGGATCAGCCCCAGCATTTT.